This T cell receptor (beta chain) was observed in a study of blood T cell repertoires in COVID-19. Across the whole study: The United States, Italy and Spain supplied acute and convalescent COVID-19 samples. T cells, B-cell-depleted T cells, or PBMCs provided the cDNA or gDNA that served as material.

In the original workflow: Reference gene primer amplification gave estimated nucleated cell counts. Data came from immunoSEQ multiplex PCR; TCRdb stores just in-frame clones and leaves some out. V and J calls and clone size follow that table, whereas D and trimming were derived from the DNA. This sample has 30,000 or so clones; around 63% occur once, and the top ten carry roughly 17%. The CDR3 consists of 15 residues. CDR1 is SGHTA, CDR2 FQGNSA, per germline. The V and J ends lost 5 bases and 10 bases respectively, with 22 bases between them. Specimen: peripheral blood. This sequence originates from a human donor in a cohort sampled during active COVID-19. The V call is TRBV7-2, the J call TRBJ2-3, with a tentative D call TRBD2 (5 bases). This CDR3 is CASSIQETTGPPQYF. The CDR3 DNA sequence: TGTGCCAGCAGCATCCAAGAGACTACGGGCCCTCCGCAGTATTTT. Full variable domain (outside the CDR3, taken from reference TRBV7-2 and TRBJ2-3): GAGVSQSPSNKVTEKGKDVELRCDPISGHTALYWYRQSLGQGLEFLIYFQGNSAPDKSGLPSDRFSAERTGGSVSTLTIQRTQQEDSAVYLCASSIQETTGPPQYFGPGTRLTVL.